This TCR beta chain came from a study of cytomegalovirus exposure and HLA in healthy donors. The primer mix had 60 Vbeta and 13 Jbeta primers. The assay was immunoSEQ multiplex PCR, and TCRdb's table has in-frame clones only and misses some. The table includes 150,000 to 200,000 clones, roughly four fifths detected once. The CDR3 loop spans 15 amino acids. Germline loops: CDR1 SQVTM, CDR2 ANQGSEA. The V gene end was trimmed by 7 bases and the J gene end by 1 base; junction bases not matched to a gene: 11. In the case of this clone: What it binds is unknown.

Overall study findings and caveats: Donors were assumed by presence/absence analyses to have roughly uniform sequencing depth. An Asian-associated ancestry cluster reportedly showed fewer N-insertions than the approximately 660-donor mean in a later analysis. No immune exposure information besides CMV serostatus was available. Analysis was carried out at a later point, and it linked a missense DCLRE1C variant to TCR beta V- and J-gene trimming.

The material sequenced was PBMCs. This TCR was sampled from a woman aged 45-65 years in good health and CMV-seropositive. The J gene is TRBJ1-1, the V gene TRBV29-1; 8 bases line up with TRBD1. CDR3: CSAVTGVVRNTEAFF. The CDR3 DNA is TGCAGCGCCGTGACAGGGGTCGTCCGGAACACTGAAGCTTTCTTT.